This T cell receptor (beta chain) was recovered during a study of CD8+CD57+ T cells in acquired aplastic anemia. Study-level background: Sorted CD4+ and CD8+ cell DNA averaged approximately 3.4 ug. Broader study findings: More than 25 was the count of CD8+ CDR3 sequences that patients shared with controls.

A note on this clonotype: The target antigen is unknown.

Whoever was chosen for sequencing had shown CD8+CD57+ cell expansion by flow cytometry. Every one of the patients had aplastic anemia (severe, acquired). The V gene's germline CDR1 is SSHAT and CDR2 FNYEAQ (reference sequence). The CDR3 is 15 amino acids. V was trimmed by 5 bases and J by 6 bases, leaving 17 bases between them. Using genomic DNA as the template, TCR beta VDJ and CDR3 profiling was carried out. TCRdb independently ran MiXCR on the reads; one entry per CDR3 protein. The table shows approximately 180,000 distinct CDR3 sequences, with around 48% occurring only once. The J gene is TRBJ2-1, the V gene TRBV7-7; D possibly corresponds to TRBD1 (6 bases). The specimen sequenced was sorted CD4+, CD8+, or CD8+CD57+ T cells (not recorded which) from PBMCs. The receptor's source is a human donor with aplastic anemia. CDR3 sequence reads: CASSPGTHGSNEQFF. The CDR3 coding sequence is TGTGCCAGCAGCCCAGGGACACACGGAAGCAATGAGCAGTTCTTC.